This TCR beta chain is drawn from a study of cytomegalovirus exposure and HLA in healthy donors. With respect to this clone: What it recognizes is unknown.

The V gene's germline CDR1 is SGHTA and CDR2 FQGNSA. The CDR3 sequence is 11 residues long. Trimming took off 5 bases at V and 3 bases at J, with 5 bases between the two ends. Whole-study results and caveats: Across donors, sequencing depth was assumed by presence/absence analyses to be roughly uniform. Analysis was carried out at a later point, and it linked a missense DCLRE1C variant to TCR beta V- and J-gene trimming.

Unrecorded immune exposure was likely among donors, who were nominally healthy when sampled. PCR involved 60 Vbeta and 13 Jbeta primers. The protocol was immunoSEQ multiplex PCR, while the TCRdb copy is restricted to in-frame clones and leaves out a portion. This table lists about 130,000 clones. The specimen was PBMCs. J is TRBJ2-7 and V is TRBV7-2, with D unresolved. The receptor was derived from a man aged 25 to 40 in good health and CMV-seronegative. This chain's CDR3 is CASSPGYEQYF. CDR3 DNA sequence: TGTGCCAGCAGCCCCGGCTACGAGCAGTACTTC.